This T cell receptor beta chain was recorded in a study of blood T cells in healthy people across ages. This clonotype was picked up a small number of times. The antigen remains unidentified. Then a second PCR, running roughly 7 to 11 cycles, was carried out with a sample-barcoded 5' primer and a J-beta primer mix. The authors tagged each cDNA molecule using a template-switch adaptor with 12 random nucleotides. Sequencing recovered at least 3 million CDR3-containing paired-end reads from each sample. Each CDR3 protein is one row after TCRdb ran MiXCR on the 5' RACE reads. The sample shows over a million distinct CDR3 sequences, under 45% of them seen only once. Germline CDR1 MDHEN, CDR2 SYDVKM. The CDR3 runs 13 residues. The study's findings and limits: There was no known CMV status for donors, so expanded clonotype changes were possibly confounded. Naive CD4+ cells and diversity were both higher in long-lived donors than in aged donors.

This clonotype was obtained from a woman between 55 and 75 years old in good health. The sequencing input was blood. The chain links TRBV28 to TRBJ2-5, with D possibly TRBD1 on 5 matching bases. The J call is doubtful: the DNA matches TRBJ2-7 better. The CDR3 spells CASSLRGAYEQYF. CDR3 bases: TGTGCCAGCAGTTTAAGGGGTGCCTACGAGCAGTACTTC.